A selection of T cell receptor beta chains follows, all from one sample in a study of T-cell memory formation after mild COVID-19. In TCRdb, the 5' RACE reads were re-called with MiXCR into one record per CDR3 protein. The sample lists around 300,000 distinct CDR3 sequences; 13% were seen once. Material: PBMCs or a T cell subset sorted from them (not recorded which). Every receptor here comes from a man younger than 35 who had mild COVID-19 (a few samples of this study predate the infection). Cell type and time point are not known. Both conserved end residues are part of each CDR3. Each record gives: V gene, J gene, CDR3 protein.

V: TRBV19
J: TRBJ1-5
CDR3: CASSIGGNSLRPQHF

V: TRBV7-6
J: TRBJ2-3
CDR3: CASSSQTSTDTQYF

V: TRBV4-3
J: TRBJ2-2
CDR3: CASSQDRLAGTYTGELFF

V: TRBV4-1
J: TRBJ1-5
CDR3: CASSQEGGTASLTGNQPQHF

V: TRBV4-3
J: TRBJ2-3
CDR3: CASTRSGASIDTQYF

V: TRBV2
J: TRBJ2-1
CDR3: CASSVWAGRDNEQFF

V: TRBV6-5
J: TRBJ2-3
CDR3: CASRPTLGGRQYF

V: TRBV11-2
J: TRBJ2-4
CDR3: CASSLIFNIQYF

V: TRBV4-3
J: TRBJ1-1
CDR3: CASSQDAGEDTEAFF

V: TRBV27
J: TRBJ1-2
CDR3: CASSLRPGQGWYGYTF

V: TRBV4-1
J: TRBJ2-3
CDR3: CASSGPGLAGGPTDTQYF

V: TRBV29-1
J: TRBJ1-6
CDR3: CSAGQGRGPLHF

V: TRBV20-1
J: TRBJ1-5
CDR3: CSASSGTESNQPQHF

V: TRBV7-9
J: TRBJ2-1
CDR3: CASSFPGQGAVNEQFF

V: TRBV7-2
J: TRBJ2-5
CDR3: CASSSRVRETQYF

V: TRBV7-2
J: TRBJ1-1
CDR3: CASSRLGPGATF

V: TRBV20-1
J: TRBJ1-5
CDR3: CSARGSLLNQPQHF

V: TRBV5-1
J: TRBJ2-3
CDR3: CASSLRRDTDTQYF

V: TRBV6-5
J: TRBJ2-7
CDR3: CASSAGLAGIGEQYF

V: TRBV6-2/TRBV6-3
J: TRBJ1-5
CDR3: CASSIGLSQPQHF

V: TRBV25-1
J: TRBJ2-3
CDR3: CASRPPGTGYGTQYF

V: TRBV7-3
J: TRBJ1-6
CDR3: CASSPRTHKGNSPLHF

V: TRBV7-2
J: TRBJ2-3
CDR3: CASSLLRAATDTQYF

V: TRBV7-9
J: TRBJ1-2
CDR3: CASSYIYGYTF

V: TRBV27
J: TRBJ1-1
CDR3: CASSPQGWDTEAFF

V: TRBV5-1
J: TRBJ1-4
CDR3: CASRMVPGGTEKLFF

V: TRBV11-2
J: TRBJ2-3
CDR3: CASNRRGQGADTQYF

V: TRBV5-1
J: TRBJ2-1
CDR3: CASSLEQEQFF

V: TRBV5-1
J: TRBJ2-1
CDR3: CASSFNRDTAYNEQFF

V: TRBV29-1
J: TRBJ1-2
CDR3: CSVEFRGSYGYTF

V: TRBV29-1
J: TRBJ1-2
CDR3: CSVAGHDYGYTF

V: TRBV4-3
J: TRBJ2-5
CDR3: CASSQGATGVGETQYF

V: TRBV3-1
J: TRBJ2-3
CDR3: CASSQGSFTDTQYF